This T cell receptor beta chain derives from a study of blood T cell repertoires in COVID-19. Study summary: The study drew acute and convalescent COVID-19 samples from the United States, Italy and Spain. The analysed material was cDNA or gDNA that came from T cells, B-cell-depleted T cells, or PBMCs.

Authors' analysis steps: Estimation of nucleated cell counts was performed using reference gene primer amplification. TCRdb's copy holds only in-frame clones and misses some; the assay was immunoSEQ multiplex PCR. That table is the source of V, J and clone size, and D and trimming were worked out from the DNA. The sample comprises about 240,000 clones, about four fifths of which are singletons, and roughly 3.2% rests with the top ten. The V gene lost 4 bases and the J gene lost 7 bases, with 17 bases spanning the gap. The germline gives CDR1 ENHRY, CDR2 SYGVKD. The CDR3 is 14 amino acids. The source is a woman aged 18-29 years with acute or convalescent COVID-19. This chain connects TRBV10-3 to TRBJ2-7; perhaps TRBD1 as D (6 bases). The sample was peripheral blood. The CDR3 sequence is CAISGPTQGREQYF. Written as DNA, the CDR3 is TGTGCCATCAGTGGTCCCACACAGGGTCGAGAGCAGTACTTC.